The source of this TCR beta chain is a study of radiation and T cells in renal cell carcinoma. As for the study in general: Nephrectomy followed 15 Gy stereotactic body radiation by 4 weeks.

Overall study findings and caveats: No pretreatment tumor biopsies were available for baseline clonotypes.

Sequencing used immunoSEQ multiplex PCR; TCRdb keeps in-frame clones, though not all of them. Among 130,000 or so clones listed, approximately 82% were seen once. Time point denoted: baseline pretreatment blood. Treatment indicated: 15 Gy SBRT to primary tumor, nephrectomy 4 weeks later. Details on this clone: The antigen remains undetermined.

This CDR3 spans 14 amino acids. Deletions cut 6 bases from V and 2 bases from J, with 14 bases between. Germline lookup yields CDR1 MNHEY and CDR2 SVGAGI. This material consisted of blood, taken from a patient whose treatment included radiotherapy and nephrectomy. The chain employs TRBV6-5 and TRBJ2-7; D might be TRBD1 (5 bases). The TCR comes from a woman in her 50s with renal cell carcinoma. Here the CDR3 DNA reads TGTGCCAGCAGCGCTCCAGGGAACCCCTACGAGCAGTACTTC. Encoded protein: CASSAPGNPYEQYF.